The subject of this entry is one T cell receptor (beta chain). Its target is unknown. The record originates from a study of post-analysis software for immune sequencing data. For the study at large: Several disease courses (relapsing-remitting, secondary progressive and progressive-relapsing) of multiple sclerosis were included.

Whole-study findings and limits: A handful of TRBV segments (TRBV5-6, TRBV5-1 and TRBV20-1 among them) occurred more frequently in patients than in controls. The study found significantly lower normalized Chao1 diversity in multiple sclerosis patients than in controls. Samples made in the same batch grouped tightly together by F measure.

CDR3 size: 14 residues. The V gene's germline CDR1 is SEHNR and CDR2 FQNEAQ (reference sequence). Trimming shortened V by 5 bases and J by 4 bases, and 12 bases separated the two germline ends. The TCR beta cDNA libraries contained unique molecular identifiers. TCRdb independently ran MiXCR on the PCR reads; one entry per CDR3 protein. This sample has approximately 360,000 distinct CDR3 sequences; approximately 33% occur once, and the top ten carry around 15%. The genes are TRBV7-9 and TRBJ1-3, with D uncertain. Sample: blood. This TCR came from a girl aged 10 to 17 with multiple sclerosis. CDR3 DNA sequence: TGTGCCAGCAGCCCCGGGAGTGACGGAAACACCATATATTTT. It specifies CASSPGSDGNTIYF. Complete variable domain (other parts from reference TRBV7-9 and TRBJ1-3): DTGVSQNPRHKITKRGQNVTFRCDPISEHNRLYWYRQTLGQGPEFLTYFQNEAQLEKSRLLSDRFSAERPKGSFSTLEIQRTEQGDSAMYLCASSPGSDGNTIYFGEGSWLTVV.